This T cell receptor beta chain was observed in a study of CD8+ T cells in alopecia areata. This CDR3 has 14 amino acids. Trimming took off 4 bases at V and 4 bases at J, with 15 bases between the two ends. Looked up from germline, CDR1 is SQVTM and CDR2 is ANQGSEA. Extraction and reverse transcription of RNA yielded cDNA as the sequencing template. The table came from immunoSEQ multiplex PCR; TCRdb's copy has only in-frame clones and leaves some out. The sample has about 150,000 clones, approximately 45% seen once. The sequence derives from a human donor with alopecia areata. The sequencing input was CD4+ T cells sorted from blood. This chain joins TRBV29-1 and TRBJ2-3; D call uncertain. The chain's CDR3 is CSVVSGLGADTQYF. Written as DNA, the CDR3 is TGCAGCGTTGTATCGGGCCTTGGGGCAGATACGCAGTATTTT.